Each of the 15 T cell receptor beta chains below was sequenced from the same sample in a study of spatial heterogeneity in lung cancer. As for time point: blood at routine non-recurrence follow-up after resection. MiXCR, run by TCRdb on the 5' RACE reads, gives a single entry per CDR3 protein. The sample includes approximately 100,000 distinct CDR3 sequences, approximately 19% seen only once; the top ten take less than 25%. The sequences come from PBMCs, collected at follow-up. The source is a male donor with early-stage non-small cell lung cancer.

This clonotype has more than one count but fewer than ten. This chain links TRBV14 with TRBJ2-3; 7 bases match TRBD1. CDR1 and CDR2 from the germline V gene are SGHDN and FVKESK. This CDR3 contains 16 residues. Trimming took 5 bases from V and 1 from J; bases not matched to a gene: 9. The CDR3 loop is CASSSARTGRTDTQYF. The CDR3 coding sequence is TGTGCCAGCAGCTCCGCGCGGACAGGACGCACAGATACGCAGTATTTT.

This clonotype turned up a few times. The chain uses TRBV6-5 and TRBJ2-5; D is possibly TRBD2 (6 bases). V shed 5 bases and J shed 0 bases, with 19 bases lying between them. The CDR3 covers 17 residues. Per germline, CDR1 MNHEY and CDR2 SVGAGI. CDR3 in amino acids: CASSTTLRGWYQETQYF. The CDR3 bases are TGTGCCAGCAGTACAACTCTCCGGGGGTGGTACCAAGAGACCCAGTACTTC.

This clonotype was observed many times. The rearrangement joins TRBV29-1 to TRBJ2-3; D uncertain. This CDR3 spans 16 amino acids. V lost 4 bases, J lost 2 bases, and 19 bases lay in between. CDR1 and CDR2 (germline): SQVTM, ANQGSEA. The CDR3: CSVAGNPTKYTDTQYF. CDR3 sequence (DNA): TGCAGCGTTGCTGGAAATCCTACGAAATACACAGATACGCAGTATTTT.

Only a few counts were recorded for this clonotype. V is TRBV7-2 and J is TRBJ2-1, with D perhaps TRBD1 or TRBD2 (5 bases each). This CDR3 spans 13 amino acids. Trimming stripped 4 bases from V and 10 bases from J, with 14 bases between. Germline CDR1 reads SGHTA; CDR2 reads FQGNSA. The CDR3 protein is CASSSGATGEQFF. The CDR3 DNA reads as TGTGCCAGCAGCTCCGGGGCCACCGGGGAGCAGTTCTTC.

The chain joins TRBV9 to TRBJ2-3; D may be TRBD2 (6 bases). The CDR3 loop spans 15 amino acids. The ends were cut back, 0 bases at V and 2 bases at J, with 10 bases in the middle. The germline CDR1 and CDR2 sequences are SGDLS and YYNGEE. CDR3 sequence: CASSVAAGLTDTQYF. Here the CDR3 DNA reads TGTGCCAGCAGCGTAGCTGCGGGGCTCACAGATACGCAGTATTTT.

This clonotype appeared many times. The rearrangement uses TRBV6-2 or TRBV6-3 and TRBJ2-3; 8 nucleotides line up with TRBD2. The V segment lost 8 bases and the J segment 4 bases; nucleotides outside the gene matches: 11. Germline V gene data show CDR1 as MNHEY and CDR2 as SVGEGT. The CDR3 is made up of 15 amino acids. CDR3 nucleotides: TGTGCCAGCGTGCGAGTAGCGGGAATCTCAGATACGCAGTATTTT. This translates into CASVRVAGISDTQYF.

This clonotype turned up a few times. The rearrangement links TRBV29-1 to TRBJ1-1; 7 bases line up with TRBD1. The CDR3 is made up of 15 amino acids. Trimming removed 4 bases from V and 6 bases from J; junction bases left unmatched: 14. Germline V gives CDR1 SQVTM, CDR2 ANQGSEA. CDR3 in DNA: TGCAGCGTTGTATTAAGGTGGAAGGGGACAGCTGAAGCTTTCTTT. Translation gives CSVVLRWKGTAEAFF.

This clonotype showed up many times. The chain links TRBV6-1 to TRBJ1-1; D uncertain. The CDR3 is made up of 13 amino acids. CDR1 is MNHNS, CDR2 SASEGT, per germline. V shed 5 bases and J shed 1 base, with 8 bases lying between them. This CDR3 reads CASSWGQNTEAFF. CDR3 nucleotides: TGTGCCAGCAGTTGGGGTCAGAACACTGAAGCTTTCTTT.

This rearrangement joins TRBV20-1 to TRBJ1-2, with D possibly TRBD1 on 6 matching bases. V lost 3 bases and J lost 7, with 12 bases in between. CDR1 is DFQATT and CDR2 is SNEGSKA in the germline V gene (reference sequence). The CDR3 sequence is 12 residues long. The CDR3 sequence: CSASSGAGGYTF. The DNA of the CDR3 is TGCAGTGCTAGTTCGGGGGCCGGTGGCTACACCTTC.

At least ten counts were recorded for this clonotype. The CDR3 region is CASGAGTASYNEQFF. The CDR3 DNA is TGTGCTAGTGGTGCCGGGACTGCCTCCTACAATGAGCAGTTCTTC. The gene calls are TRBV12-5 and TRBJ2-1, with D perhaps matching TRBD2 (6 bases). Per germline, CDR1 LGHNT and CDR2 FRNRAP. V lost 5 bases, J lost 0 bases, and 11 bases lay in between. This CDR3 spans 15 amino acids.

The chain links TRBV2 to TRBJ2-3, with 8 bases matching TRBD1. Germline V gene sequence: CDR1 SNHLY, CDR2 FYNNEI. CDR3 length equals 16 residues. With V trimmed by 5 bases and J by 4 bases, 11 bases remained unmatched. The CDR3 DNA sequence: TGTGCCAGCAGTCCCACGAGACAGGGGTTCGCAGATACGCAGTATTTT. As protein: CASSPTRQGFADTQYF. Variable domain in full (rest from reference TRBV2 and TRBJ2-3): EPEVTQTPSHQVTQMGQEVILRCVPISNHLYFYWYRQILGQKVEFLVSFYNNEISEKSEIFDDQFSVERPDGSNFTLKIRSTKLEDSAMYFCASSPTRQGFADTQYFGPGTRLTVL.

This clonotype came up many times. This sequence joins TRBV7-2 and TRBJ2-1; D is ambiguous. The CDR3 runs to 13 residues. Germline CDR1 and CDR2: SGHTA and FQGNSA. V was clipped by 5 bases and J by 8 bases, with 13 bases between them. The CDR3 spells CASSVSRVYEQFF. In DNA form, the CDR3 reads TGTGCCAGCAGCGTTAGTAGGGTTTATGAGCAGTTCTTC. Filled out from reference TRBV7-2 and TRBJ2-1, the complete variable domain reads GAGVSQSPSNKVTEKGKDVELRCDPISGHTALYWYRQSLGQGLEFLIYFQGNSAPDKSGLPSDRFSAERTGGSVSTLTIQRTQQEDSAVYLCASSVSRVYEQFFGPGTRLTVL.

J is TRBJ2-1 and V is TRBV6-2 or TRBV6-3; weak D call: TRBD2 (5 bases). The CDR3 sequence is 12 residues long. CDR1 is MNHEY, CDR2 SVGEGT, per germline. The V gene lost 6 bases and the J gene lost 10 bases, with 13 bases spanning the gap. The CDR3 region is CASREAPLEQFF. The CDR3 coding sequence is TGTGCCAGCAGGGAGGCCCCTCTAGAGCAGTTCTTC.

This clonotype has a handful of counts. This chain links TRBV10-3 with TRBJ2-3; perhaps TRBD1 as D (6 bases). Trimming took off 3 bases at V and 5 bases at J, with 18 bases between the two ends. The CDR3 sequence is 16 residues long. Germline V gene sequence: CDR1 ENHRY, CDR2 SYGVKD. DNA of the CDR3: TGTGCCATCAGTGAACAGGGATCAGGAAAAGGAGATACGCAGTATTTT. Amino acids: CAISEQGSGKGDTQYF.

This clonotype occurred a few times. The chain joins TRBV20-1 to TRBJ1-4, with 7 bases that match TRBD1. Germline V gene sequence: CDR1 DFQATT, CDR2 SNEGSKA (reference sequence). Trimming cost V 3 bases and J 7 bases; bases outside gene matches: 5. The CDR3 contains 13 residues. Here the CDR3 reads CSARDTGVEKLFF. The CDR3 DNA is TGCAGTGCTAGGGATACAGGGGTTGAAAAACTGTTTTTT.